The 26 T cell receptor beta chains reported below all come from one sample, sequenced in a study of Graves' ophthalmopathy and Graves' hyperthyroidism. Amplifying from RNA transcripts, the study obtained TCR beta CDR3 regions. The authors performed first-round RT-PCR with HTBI primers and then a second-round multiplex PCR. TCRdb analysed the multiplex PCR reads with MiXCR anew, one entry per CDR3 protein. The data contain some 1.1 million distinct CDR3 sequences, about 36% of them singletons. Sample: peripheral blood or thyroid tissue (not recorded which). Source of these receptors: an adult man with Graves' hyperthyroidism.

The V call is TRBV29-1, the J call TRBJ1-1; D is uncertain. Germline V CDR1 and CDR2: SQVTM, ANQGSEA. V was clipped by 3 bases and J by 4 bases, with 12 bases between them. The CDR3 runs to 13 residues. The CDR3 DNA follows: TGCAGCGTTGACTCGGGGTTCGTCACTGAAGCTTTCTTT. Translated: CSVDSGFVTEAFF.

The CDR3 DNA sequence: TGTGCCACCAGTGACTCCGTGGACAGGTTAGGAAGTTCAGGCTACACCTTC. Its translation is CATSDSVDRLGSSGYTF. This chain joins TRBV24-1 and TRBJ1-2, with 7 nucleotides matching TRBD1. The CDR3 loop spans 17 amino acids. Trimming at V came to 4 bases and at J to 8 bases, leaving 18 bases not matched to a gene. Germline V gene lookup returns CDR1 KGHDR and CDR2 SFDVKD.

Many counts were recorded for this clonotype. The CDR3 nucleotides are TGTGCCAGCAGCGTGTACTACAGGGCGTCAAGTGAAAAACTGTTTTTT. Translation: CASSVYYRASSEKLFF. The rearrangement uses TRBV7-9 and TRBJ1-4, with D tentatively TRBD1 (6 bases). The V gene's germline CDR1 is SEHNR and CDR2 FQNEAQ (reference sequence). The CDR3 covers 16 residues. V was shortened by 5 bases and J by 7 bases, with 20 bases between the two germline ends.

The V gene is TRBV4-3, the J gene TRBJ1-4; D uncertain. V lost 2 bases and J 2 bases, leaving 12 bases between the germline ends. Germline assignment: CDR1 LGHNA and CDR2 YSLEER. The CDR3 has 16 amino acids. The chain's CDR3 is CASSQLTASTNEKLFF. In DNA, the CDR3 is TGCGCCAGCAGCCAACTTACAGCTTCGACTAATGAAAAACTGTTTTTT.

The sample holds many counts of this clonotype. This chain joins TRBV7-2 and TRBJ2-7; D remains unclear. The CDR3 has 15 residues. V was trimmed by 1 base and J by 0 bases, leaving 10 bases between them. Germline V lookup: CDR1 SGHTA, CDR2 FQGNSA. CDR3 bases: TGTGCCAGCAGCTTAGTTTGGTCGAGCTCCTACGAGCAGTACTTC. It is translated as CASSLVWSSSYEQYF.

A note on this clonotype: One base away lies a much larger clone, so this may be a sequencing read error. This chain uses TRBV12-3 or TRBV12-4 with TRBJ2-2; D gene uncertain. V was cut by 6 bases and J by 0 bases, with 5 bases left in between. This CDR3 region has 13 residues. The CDR3 DNA is TGTGCCAGCAGGACCACGAACACCGGGGAGCTGTTTTTT. Encoded protein: CASRTTNTGELFF.

Details on this clonotype: A much larger clone lies a single base off, so this may be a read error. The CDR3 coding sequence is TGTGCCAGCAGCCGGGATGCAGTAGTCACCGGGGAGCTGTTTTTT. Protein: CASSRDAVVTGELFF. The gene calls are TRBV14 and TRBJ2-2; D is ambiguous. V was cut by 4 bases and J by 4 bases, with 13 bases left in between. There are 15 residues in the CDR3. The V gene's germline CDR1 is SGHDN and CDR2 FVKESK.

The chain couples TRBV7-2 to TRBJ2-3, with TRBD1 matching 9 bases. Germline V CDR1 and CDR2: SGHTA, FQGNSA. Trimming at V came to 2 bases and at J to 6 bases, leaving 12 bases not matched to a gene. The CDR3 is 17 amino acids. Here the CDR3 DNA reads TGTGCCAGCAGCTTAACTGCGGGGACAGGGTCTGTCGATACGCAGTATTTT. The encoded protein is CASSLTAGTGSVDTQYF.

The chain carries TRBV12-3 or TRBV12-4 and TRBJ2-5; no clear D. The CDR3 covers 13 residues. V was shortened by 6 bases and J by 1 base, with 9 bases between the two germline ends. The CDR3 loop is CASRFGGQETQYF. CDR3 nucleotide sequence: TGTGCCAGCAGATTCGGTGGCCAAGAGACCCAGTACTTC.

The rearrangement links TRBV4-3 to TRBJ1-1, with D uncertain. In germline, CDR1 is LGHNA, CDR2 YSLEER. This CDR3 comprises 13 residues. Between the trimmed V and J ends, which lost 0 bases and 5 bases, there was a span of 7 bases. The CDR3 here is CASSQESRTEAFF. The CDR3, as DNA: TGCGCCAGCAGCCAAGAGAGTCGGACTGAAGCTTTCTTT.

J is TRBJ1-6 and V is TRBV15; D gene unclear. This CDR3 comprises 13 residues. CDR1 LNHNV and CDR2 YYDKDF come from the germline V gene (reference sequence). Trimming pared 5 bases from V and 7 bases from J, leaving 9 bases between. The CDR3, as DNA: TGTGCCACCAGCCTCCCCGGGAATTCACCCCTCCACTTT. Protein sequence: CATSLPGNSPLHF.

In this sample, this clonotype turned up many times. This chain joins TRBV5-1 and TRBJ1-2, with 9 bases that match TRBD1. V lost 1 base to trimming and J lost 8 bases; unmatched junction nucleotides: 9. In germline, CDR1 is SGHRS, CDR2 YFSETQ. CDR3 length equals 15 residues. The CDR3, as DNA: TGCGCCAGCAGCTTGCTCCGGGGACAGGGAATGGGCTACACCTTC. Its translation: CASSLLRGQGMGYTF.

The chain carries TRBV15 and TRBJ2-3, with D tentatively TRBD1 or TRBD2 (5 bases each). Germline-derived CDR1 and CDR2 are LNHNV and YYDKDF (reference sequence). V lost 0 bases to trimming and J lost 9 bases, with 22 bases between them. The CDR3 length is 17 residues. CDR3 coding DNA: TGTGCCACCAGCAGAGATCGGGGCGGGCCTCCGCAAGGCACGCAGTATTTT. This sequence encodes CATSRDRGGPPQGTQYF.

The rearrangement links TRBV12-3 or TRBV12-4 to TRBJ1-2; D possibly corresponds to TRBD1 (5 bases). The CDR3 covers 14 residues. Trimming removed 5 bases at V and 4 bases at J, with 14 bases between. The CDR3 protein is CASSRSPGGYGYTF. In nucleotides, the CDR3 is TGTGCCAGCAGTCGATCACCTGGGGGCTATGGCTACACCTTC.

Worth noting for this clonotype: This could be a read error, since a much larger clone is one nucleotide away. The conserved phenylalanine or tryptophan normally closing the CDR3 is absent here, so this likely arose from a read error. The gene calls are TRBV29-1 and TRBJ2-5; weak D call: TRBD1 (6 bases). V lost 6 bases to trimming and J lost 1 base, with 18 bases between them. The germline CDR1 and CDR2 sequences are SQVTM and ANQGSEA. CDR3 length: 15 residues. CDR3 nucleotides: TGCAGCGTCCTCCGACCGGGACATCCCCAAGAGACCCAGTACTCC. This gives the protein CSVLRPGHPQETQYS.

Ten or more counts support this clonotype. The chain employs TRBV5-4 and TRBJ1-2, with D hard to call. The V gene lost 1 base and the J gene lost 9 bases, with 10 bases spanning the gap. There are 12 residues in the CDR3. Germline V gives CDR1 SGHNT, CDR2 YYREEE (reference sequence). CDR3 sequence: CASSLYGGSYTF. CDR3 bases: TGTGCCAGCAGCTTGTATGGAGGAAGCTACACCTTC.

The chain combines TRBV29-1 with TRBJ1-2; D is perhaps TRBD1 (6 bases). CDR1 SQVTM and CDR2 ANQGSEA come from the germline V gene. The V end lost 0 bases, the J end lost 0 bases, and 11 bases lay between the germline ends. The CDR3 is 15 amino acids. CDR3 loop: CSVEELHRANYGYTF. The CDR3 DNA reads as TGCAGCGTTGAAGAACTTCACAGGGCTAACTATGGCTACACCTTC.

This clonotype was seen many times. The genes are TRBV7-2 and TRBJ2-5; D is ambiguous. Trimming stripped 1 base from V and 2 bases from J, with 14 bases between. From germline, CDR1 is SGHTA and CDR2 FQGNSA. This CDR3 spans 16 amino acids. The CDR3 DNA follows: TGTGCCAGCAGCTTAGTAGTGGCCAGAAGACAAGAGACCCAGTACTTC. It translates to CASSLVVARRQETQYF.

The rearrangement links TRBV18 to TRBJ1-2, with TRBD1 matching 7 bases. Germline CDR1 KGHSH, CDR2 LQKENI. The CDR3 has 15 amino acids. V dropped 1 base and J dropped 2; count of bases not matched to a gene: 4. In DNA, the CDR3 is TGTGCCAGCTCACCACTCGGACAGGCAAACTATGGCTACACCTTC. Its translation: CASSPLGQANYGYTF.

This chain joins TRBV25-1 and TRBJ2-2; TRBD2 aligns across 9 bases. V shed 5 bases and J 7 bases; nucleotides not matched to a gene: 14. The length of the CDR3 is 17 residues. The germline V gene has CDR1 MGHDK and CDR2 SYGVNS. CDR3 in amino acids: CASSSGWREGADGELFF. The CDR3 nucleotides are TGTGCCAGCAGTTCCGGCTGGCGGGAGGGGGCGGACGGGGAGCTGTTTTTT.

The chain employs TRBV6-5 and TRBJ1-2; D gene uncertain. CDR1 is MNHEY, CDR2 SVGAGI, per germline. The CDR3 is made up of 13 amino acids. The ends were cut back, 5 bases at V and 2 bases at J, with 9 bases in the middle. Here the CDR3 reads CASSDDVNYGYTF. The CDR3 nucleotides read TGTGCCAGCAGTGACGACGTCAACTATGGCTACACCTTC.

This clonotype has just a few counts. This sequence joins TRBV7-2 and TRBJ2-2; D ambiguous. This CDR3 region has 14 residues. Germline CDR1 SGHTA, CDR2 FQGNSA. The V end was cut by 5 bases, the J end by 2 bases, with 9 bases between. The CDR3, as DNA: TGTGCCAGCAGCCCTCTAATAAACACCGGGGAGCTGTTTTTT. Residues: CASSPLINTGELFF.

In regard to this clonotype: A much larger clonotype is one base distant, so this may be a read error. V and J are TRBV7-6 and TRBJ1-1; weak D call: TRBD1 (6 bases). CDR3 length equals 17 residues. Germline assignment: CDR1 SGHVS and CDR2 FNYEAQ. The CDR3 DNA reads TGTGCCGGCAGCCCGTTCGAAGGGGGGCAAAAAGGCACTGAAGCTTTCTTT. Translation gives CAGSPFEGGQKGTEAFF.

A note on this clonotype: Being one base from a much bigger clone, this may be a read error. J is TRBJ2-7 and V is TRBV7-9; 7 positions agree with TRBD1. V dropped 0 bases and J dropped 6; count of bases not matched to a gene: 17. The germline V gene encodes CDR1 SEHNR and CDR2 FQNEAQ (reference sequence). The CDR3 has 18 amino acids. The CDR3 nucleotides read TGTGCCAGCAGCTTAGCATTTCAGGGCGGACAGGCGGCTCGCGAGCAGTACTTC. As protein: CASSLAFQGGQAAREQYF.

Points on this clonotype: One base away lies a much larger clone, so this may be a sequencing read error. The chain combines TRBV7-2 with TRBJ2-5; 7 bases match TRBD2. CDR1 SGHTA and CDR2 FQGNSA come from the germline V gene. Trimming at V came to 2 bases and at J to 7 bases, leaving 4 bases not matched to a gene. CDR3 length equals 13 residues. The CDR3 spells CASSLIPGGTQYF. The DNA of the CDR3 is TGTGCCAGCAGCTTAATTCCGGGGGGGACCCAGTACTTC.

This clonotype showed up just a few times. The chain links TRBV6-2 or TRBV6-3 to TRBJ2-2; 9 bases line up with TRBD2. Germline loops: CDR1 MNHEY, CDR2 SVGEGT. With 5 bases clipped from V and 5 bases from J, the junction kept 9 bases outside the gene matches. This CDR3 contains 16 residues. The CDR3 nucleotides are TGTGCCAGCAGTCGGTTGGGACTAGCTAATACCGGGGAGCTGTTTTTT. Translated: CASSRLGLANTGELFF.